What follows are 17 T cell receptor beta chains derived from one specimen sequenced in a study of early T cells in non-severe SARS-CoV-2 infection. Each CDR3 protein gets one entry after TCRdb re-called the 5' RACE reads with MiXCR. The table includes approximately 67,000 distinct CDR3 sequences, roughly 11% detected once. Sample: whole blood. The source of these receptors is an adult who was a healthcare worker with PCR-confirmed SARS-CoV-2 infection or an uninfected control (not recorded which).

The chain couples TRBV6-2 or TRBV6-3 to TRBJ2-1; possibly TRBD1 for D (6 bases). Germline V gene sequence: CDR1 MNHEY, CDR2 SVGEGT. This CDR3 region has 15 residues. With 7 bases removed from V and 4 bases from J, the gap between germline ends came to 17 bases. CDR3 sequence (DNA): TGTGCCAGCAACCGCAGGGGCGCCGGGTACAATGAGCAGTTCTTC. Its translation is CASNRRGAGYNEQFF.

Ten or more counts support this clonotype. CDR3 protein: CASSPMSSYEQYF. The CDR3 DNA reads TGTGCCAGCAGCCCGATGAGCTCCTACGAGCAGTACTTC. The rearrangement joins TRBV7-3 to TRBJ2-7; D is uncertain. The V end was cut by 5 bases, the J end by 0 bases, with 8 bases between. Germline lookup yields CDR1 SGHTA and CDR2 FQGTGA. The CDR3 has 13 residues.

This clonotype was counted ten times or more. This chain joins TRBV6-5 and TRBJ1-6, with TRBD1 identical over 10 bases. The germline V gene has CDR1 MNHEY and CDR2 SVGAGI. This CDR3 spans 15 amino acids. V was clipped by 6 bases and J by 4 bases; unmatched bases: 3. The CDR3 region has the DNA TGTGCCAGCAGGGGGGGACAGGGGTATAATTCACCCCTCCACTTT. The encoded protein is CASRGGQGYNSPLHF.

This clonotype was seen at least ten times. V usage is TRBV19 and J usage is TRBJ2-7, with 8 bases lining up with TRBD1. Looked up from germline, CDR1 is LNHDA and CDR2 is SQIVND (reference sequence). The CDR3 is 13 residues long. V dropped 8 bases and J dropped 0; count of bases not matched to a gene: 3. This CDR3 is CASGTGSSYEQYF. The CDR3 DNA is TGTGCCAGTGGGACAGGAAGCTCCTACGAGCAGTACTTC.

The chain is built from TRBV5-1 and TRBJ2-5; D unresolved. Germline V gene lookup returns CDR1 SGHRS and CDR2 YFSETQ. This CDR3 contains 14 residues. The germline V and J ends were trimmed by 4 bases and 1 base, with 11 bases remaining between them. CDR3 nucleotide sequence: TGCGCCAGCAGCCCCTACATCTTCCAAGAGACCCAGTACTTC. This sequence encodes CASSPYIFQETQYF.

This clonotype came up many times. The gene calls are TRBV11-1 and TRBJ2-1; 8 nucleotides align to TRBD2. Germline V gene sequence: CDR1 SGHAT, CDR2 FQDESV (reference sequence). V lost 2 bases and J lost 6; bases outside the gene matches: 6. The CDR3 loop spans 15 amino acids. This chain's CDR3 is CASSLFRGGRNEQFF. The CDR3 region has the DNA TGTGCCAGCAGCTTATTCCGGGGGGGCCGCAATGAGCAGTTCTTC.

Notes on this clonotype: Its ends do not fully match the called genes, so a read error is possible. The chain combines TRBV18 with TRBJ1-1, with 8 bases aligning to TRBD1. The germline V gene has CDR1 KGHSH and CDR2 LQKENI. The CDR3 is made up of 13 amino acids. The CDR3 loop is CASSPTGDTETFF. DNA of the CDR3: TGTGCCAGCTCGCCGACAGGGGACACTGAAACTTTCTTT.

This clonotype was detected ten times or more. This chain joins TRBV9 and TRBJ2-7; D might be TRBD1 or TRBD2, each matching 7 bases. Trimming took off 3 bases at V and 3 bases at J, with 16 bases between the two ends. This CDR3 is built from 15 residues. Per germline, CDR1 SGDLS and CDR2 YYNGEE. The CDR3 bases are TGTGCCAGCAGCGATGACAGGGCGGGGGTCTACGAGCAGTACTTC. Protein: CASSDDRAGVYEQYF.

The sample holds many counts of this clonotype. Written as DNA, the CDR3 is TGTGCCAGCAGTTCTTACAGGACCTACAATGAGCAGTTCTTC. Translated, it gives CASSSYRTYNEQFF. The chain couples TRBV12-3 or TRBV12-4 to TRBJ2-1, with D possibly matching TRBD1 (5 bases). The V end was cut by 4 bases, the J end by 2 bases, with 9 bases between. The CDR3 has 14 amino acids.

This clonotype was detected many times. The rearrangement links TRBV11-2 to TRBJ2-5; D uncertain. Germline CDR1 reads SGHAT; CDR2 reads FQNNGV. V shed 1 base and J shed 4 bases, with 13 bases lying between them. This CDR3 is 15 amino acids long. Here the CDR3 DNA reads TGTGCCAGCAGCTTAGTGTTTGGAGCTGGAGAGACCCAGTACTTC. Protein product: CASSLVFGAGETQYF. Complete variable domain (other parts from reference TRBV11-2 and TRBJ2-5): EAGVAQSPRYKIIEKRQSVAFWCNPISGHATLYWYQQILGQGPKLLIQFQNNGVVDDSQLPKDRFSAERLKGVDSTLKIQPAKLEDSAVYLCASSLVFGAGETQYFGPGTRLLVL.

This clonotype occurred many times. This chain uses TRBV7-9 with TRBJ1-1; maybe TRBD1 (6 bases). The germline V and J ends were trimmed by 6 bases and 1 base, with 9 bases remaining between them. The CDR3 length is 13 residues. Germline CDR1 and CDR2: SEHNR and FQNEAQ (reference sequence). CDR3 sequence: CASSKQGNTEAFF. The DNA of the CDR3 is TGTGCCAGCAGTAAACAGGGGAACACTGAAGCTTTCTTT.

At least ten counts were recorded for this clonotype. V usage is TRBV7-2 and J usage is TRBJ1-1; a possible D gene is TRBD1 (5 bases). Germline V gene sequence: CDR1 SGHTA, CDR2 FQGNSA. V shed 5 bases and J shed 5 bases, with 15 bases lying between them. There are 14 residues in the CDR3. The CDR3 DNA reads TGTGCCAGCAGCCCACTTCCAGGGAGGACTGAAGCTTTCTTT. This sequence encodes CASSPLPGRTEAFF.

This clonotype was counted many times. V is TRBV12-5 and J is TRBJ1-4; 7 bases map to TRBD1. From germline, CDR1 is LGHNT and CDR2 FRNRAP. V lost 5 bases and J lost 8; bases outside the gene matches: 14. This CDR3 contains 16 residues. This CDR3 is CASGQTDRSIPEKLFF. In DNA, the CDR3 is TGTGCTAGTGGTCAGACGGACAGGTCGATCCCCGAAAAACTGTTTTTT.

This clonotype was recorded at least ten times. The chain is built from TRBV7-6 and TRBJ2-2, with D hard to call. Looked up from germline, CDR1 is SGHVS and CDR2 is FNYEAQ. This CDR3 contains 15 residues. Trimming removed 5 bases from V and 5 bases from J, with 15 bases in between. The CDR3 here is CASSRDVPPTGELFF. The CDR3 bases are TGTGCCAGCAGCCGAGACGTCCCACCTACCGGGGAGCTGTTTTTT.

This clonotype was recorded a few times. The chain has TRBV4-2 and TRBJ1-4; D unresolved. The CDR3 covers 13 residues. V dropped 5 bases and J dropped 5 bases, with 9 bases sitting between them. Germline V gene lookup returns CDR1 LGHNA and CDR2 YNFKEQ. This chain's CDR3 is CASSFDYNEKLFF. The CDR3 DNA follows: TGTGCCAGCAGCTTTGACTACAATGAAAAACTGTTTTTT.

The CDR3 DNA sequence: TGCAGCGGGAACAGACAGGGCACGGAGTTTTTT. This gives the protein CSGNRQGTEFF. The V gene is TRBV29-1, the J gene TRBJ2-2; 7 nucleotides agree with TRBD1. V shed 7 bases and J 16 bases; nucleotides not matched to a gene: 12. The CDR3 is 11 residues long. Germline V CDR1 and CDR2: SQVTM, ANQGSEA.

V and J are TRBV12-3 or TRBV12-4 and TRBJ2-7, with a possible D match to TRBD2 (6 bases). V was trimmed by 3 bases and J by 5 bases, leaving 11 bases between them. CDR3 size: 13 residues. For the CDR3, the DNA is TGTGCCAGCAGTTTGGCGGGGCGCAACGAGCAGTACTTC. It codes for CASSLAGRNEQYF.